The clone carrying this T cell receptor (beta chain) came up a few times. Antigen: not known. This was the immunoSEQ v3 assay. Some clones are missing from TCRdb's copy, which holds only in-frame ones; the method was immunoSEQ multiplex PCR. The table includes about 20,000 clones, approximately 83% detected once. The data originate from a study of TIL therapy for anti-PD-1-resistant metastatic lung cancer. Background on the study: Tumors had a median PD-L1 proportion score of about 6%. Tumors carried a median about 1.5 non-synonymous mutations per megabase.

Time point specified: pre-treatment sample, taken before nivolumab and TIL therapy. V lost 3 bases and J lost 3, with 13 bases in between. The CDR3 totals 15 residues. CDR1 is SGHNT, CDR2 YYREEE, per germline (reference sequence). Points from the study as a whole: After infusion, TIL clonotypes partly replaced peripheral T cells and declined over months.

Source: blood, taken at baseline. This chain connects TRBV5-4 to TRBJ2-1, with a tentative D call TRBD2 (6 bases). The receptor comes from a person aged 25-85 years with non-small cell lung cancer. The CDR3 nucleotides are TGTGCCAGCAGCTCCTGGGCGGGGAGCTACAATGAGCAGTTCTTC. Amino acids: CASSSWAGSYNEQFF.